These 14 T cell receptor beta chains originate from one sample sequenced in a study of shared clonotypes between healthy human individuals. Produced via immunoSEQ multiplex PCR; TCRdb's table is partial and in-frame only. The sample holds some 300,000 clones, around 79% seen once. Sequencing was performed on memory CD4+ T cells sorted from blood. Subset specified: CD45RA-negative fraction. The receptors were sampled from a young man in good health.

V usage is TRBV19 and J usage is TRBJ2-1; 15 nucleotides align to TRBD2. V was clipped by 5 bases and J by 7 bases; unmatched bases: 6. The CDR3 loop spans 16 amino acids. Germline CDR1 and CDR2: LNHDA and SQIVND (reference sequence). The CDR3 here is CASSFPGTSGRNEQFF. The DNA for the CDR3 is TGTGCCAGTAGTTTCCCCGGGACTAGCGGGAGGAATGAGCAGTTCTTC.

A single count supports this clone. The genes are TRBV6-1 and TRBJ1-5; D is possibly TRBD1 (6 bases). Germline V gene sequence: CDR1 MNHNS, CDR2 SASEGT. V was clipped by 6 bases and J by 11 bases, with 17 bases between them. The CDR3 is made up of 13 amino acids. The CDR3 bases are TGTGCCAGCAGCTCAGGCCCCACAGGGACCCAGCATTTT. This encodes CASSSGPTGTQHF.

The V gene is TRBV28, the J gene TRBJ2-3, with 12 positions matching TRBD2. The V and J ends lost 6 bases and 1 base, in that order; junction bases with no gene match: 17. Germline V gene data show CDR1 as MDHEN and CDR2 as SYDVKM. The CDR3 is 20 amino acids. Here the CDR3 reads CASSTTRASGRGMGTDTQYF. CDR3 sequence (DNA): TGTGCCAGCAGCACCACCAGGGCTAGCGGGAGGGGGATGGGCACAGATACGCAGTATTTT.

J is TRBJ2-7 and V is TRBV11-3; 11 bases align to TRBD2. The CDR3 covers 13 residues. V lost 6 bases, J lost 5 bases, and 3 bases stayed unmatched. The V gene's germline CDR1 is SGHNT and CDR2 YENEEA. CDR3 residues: CASRTSGSHEQYF. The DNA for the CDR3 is TGTGCCAGCAGAACTAGCGGGAGTCACGAGCAGTACTTC.

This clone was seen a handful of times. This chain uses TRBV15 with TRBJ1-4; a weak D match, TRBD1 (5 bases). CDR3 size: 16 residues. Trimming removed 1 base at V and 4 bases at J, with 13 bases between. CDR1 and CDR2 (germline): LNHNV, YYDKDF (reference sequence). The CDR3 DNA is TGTGCCACCAGCAGAGCGGTGACAGCGATTAATGAAAAACTGTTTTTT. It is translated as CATSRAVTAINEKLFF.

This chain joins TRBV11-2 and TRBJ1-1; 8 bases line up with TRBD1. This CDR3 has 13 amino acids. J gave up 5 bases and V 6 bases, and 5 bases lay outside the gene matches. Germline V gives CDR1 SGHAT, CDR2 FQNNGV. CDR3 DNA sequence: TGTGCCAGCAGACGGGACAGGACAACTGAAGCTTTCTTT. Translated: CASRRDRTTEAFF.

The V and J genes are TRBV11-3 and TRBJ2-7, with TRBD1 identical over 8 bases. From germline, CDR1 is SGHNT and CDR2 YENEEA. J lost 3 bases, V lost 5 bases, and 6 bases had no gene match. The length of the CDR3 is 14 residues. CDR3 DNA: TGTGCCAGCAGCGTGACAGGGGTTGGCTACGAGCAGTACTTC. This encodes CASSVTGVGYEQYF.

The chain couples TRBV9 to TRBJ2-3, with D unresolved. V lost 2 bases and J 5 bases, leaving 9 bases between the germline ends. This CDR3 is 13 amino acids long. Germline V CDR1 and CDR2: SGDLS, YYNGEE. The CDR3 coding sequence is TGTGCCAGCAGCGTGGATTGGAGAGATACGCAGTATTTT. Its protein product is CASSVDWRDTQYF.

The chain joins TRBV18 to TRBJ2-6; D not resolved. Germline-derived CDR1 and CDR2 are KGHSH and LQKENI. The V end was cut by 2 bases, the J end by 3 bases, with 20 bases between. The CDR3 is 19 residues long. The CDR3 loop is CASSPIKVSPTFGANVLTF. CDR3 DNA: TGTGCCAGCTCACCAATTAAGGTTAGCCCTACCTTTGGGGCCAACGTCCTGACTTTC. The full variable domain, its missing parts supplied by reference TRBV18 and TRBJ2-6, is NAGVMQNPRHLVRRRGQEARLRCSPMKGHSHVYWYRQLPEEGLKFMVYLQKENIIDESGMPKERFSAEFPKEGPSILRIQQVVRGDSAAYFCASSPIKVSPTFGANVLTFGAGSRLTVL.

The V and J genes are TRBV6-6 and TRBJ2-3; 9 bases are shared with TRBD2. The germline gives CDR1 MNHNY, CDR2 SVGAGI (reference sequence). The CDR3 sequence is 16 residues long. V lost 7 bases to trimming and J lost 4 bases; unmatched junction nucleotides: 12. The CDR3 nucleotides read TGTGCCAGCACCCCAGGACTAGCGAGGGGGTCAGATACGCAGTATTTT. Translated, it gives CASTPGLARGSDTQYF.

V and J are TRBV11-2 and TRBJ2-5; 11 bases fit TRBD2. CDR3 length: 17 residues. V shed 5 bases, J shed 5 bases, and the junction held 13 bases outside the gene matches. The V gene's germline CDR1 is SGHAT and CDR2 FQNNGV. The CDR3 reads CASSPQGLAGGRETQYF. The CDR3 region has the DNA TGTGCCAGCAGCCCCCAGGGGCTAGCGGGAGGTCGGGAGACCCAGTACTTC.

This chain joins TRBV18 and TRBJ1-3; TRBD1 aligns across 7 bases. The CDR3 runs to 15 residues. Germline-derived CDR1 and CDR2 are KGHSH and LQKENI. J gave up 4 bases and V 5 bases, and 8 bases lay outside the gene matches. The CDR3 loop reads CASSATGFQGNTIYF. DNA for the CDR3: TGTGCCAGCTCAGCGACAGGGTTTCAAGGAAACACCATATATTTT.

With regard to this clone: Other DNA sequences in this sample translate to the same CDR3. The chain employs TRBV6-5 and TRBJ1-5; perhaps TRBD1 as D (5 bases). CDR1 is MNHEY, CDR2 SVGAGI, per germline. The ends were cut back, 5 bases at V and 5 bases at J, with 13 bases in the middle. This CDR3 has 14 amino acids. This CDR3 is CASSKSRGDQPQHF. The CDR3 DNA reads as TGTGCCAGCAGTAAATCTCGGGGGGATCAGCCCCAGCATTTT.

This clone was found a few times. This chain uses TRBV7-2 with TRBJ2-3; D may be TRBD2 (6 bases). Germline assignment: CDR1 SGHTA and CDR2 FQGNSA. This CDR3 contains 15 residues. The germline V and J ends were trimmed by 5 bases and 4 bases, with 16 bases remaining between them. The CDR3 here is CASSPWASVADTQYF. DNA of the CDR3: TGTGCCAGCAGCCCTTGGGCTAGCGTGGCAGATACGCAGTATTTT.